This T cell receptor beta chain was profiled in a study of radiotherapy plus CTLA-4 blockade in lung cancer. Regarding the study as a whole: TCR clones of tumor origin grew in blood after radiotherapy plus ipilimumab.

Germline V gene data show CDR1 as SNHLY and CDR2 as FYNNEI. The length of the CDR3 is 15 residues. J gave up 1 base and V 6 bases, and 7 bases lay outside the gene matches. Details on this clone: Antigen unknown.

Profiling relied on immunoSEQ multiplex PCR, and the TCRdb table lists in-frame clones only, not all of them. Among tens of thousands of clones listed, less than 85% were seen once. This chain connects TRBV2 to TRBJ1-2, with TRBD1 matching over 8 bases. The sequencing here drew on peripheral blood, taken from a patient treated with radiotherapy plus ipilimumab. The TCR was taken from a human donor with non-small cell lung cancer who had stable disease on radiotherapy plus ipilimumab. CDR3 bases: TGTGCCAGCAGATTCCAGGGGGCGGGTAACTATGGCTACACCTTC. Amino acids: CASRFQGAGNYGYTF.